This entry concerns a single TCR beta chain. The data derive from a study of control samples from healthy donors and cancer patients. The method was immunoSEQ multiplex PCR; TCRdb's version includes in-frame clones alone and lacks a portion of them. The table has 150,000 to 200,000 clones, 91% seen once. The CDR3 spans 16 residues. V was clipped by 4 bases and J by 5 bases; unmatched bases: 11. In germline, CDR1 is SGDLS, CDR2 YYNGEE. Material for sequencing was blood. This clonotype originated in a woman in her thirties in good health. V gene TRBV9 combines with J gene TRBJ1-2, with 10 bases aligning to TRBD1. The CDR3 is CASSRAPGQGLYGYTF. CDR3 bases: TGTGCCAGCAGCCGAGCCCCGGGACAGGGGTTATATGGCTACACCTTC.